This T cell receptor (beta chain) was sequenced for a study of identical twins. Using its own MiXCR run on the 5' RACE reads, TCRdb lists one record per CDR3 protein. The data contain 400,000 to 550,000 distinct CDR3 sequences, roughly 26% of them singletons. The germline CDR1 and CDR2 sequences are MNHEY and SVGAGI. The CDR3 totals 15 residues. Trimming removed 3 bases from V and 7 bases from J; junction bases left unmatched: 7. This sample also appeared in a second study, on T cells expressing NK-cell markers.

Sequencing was done on a sample of CD4+ T cells sorted from blood. V usage is TRBV6-5 and J usage is TRBJ2-5; 11 nucleotides agree with TRBD2. The sequence derives from a woman younger than 30 in good health. The CDR3 DNA sequence: TGTGCCAGCAGTTATGCTAGCGGGAGGAGAGGGACCCAGTACTTC. Translating it yields CASSYASGRRGTQYF.